This T cell receptor (beta chain) was observed in a study of metastatic and nonmetastatic thyroid tumors (dated by TCRdb to 2018 to 2020). Regarding the study in general: For patients with malignant and with benign thyroid disease, the researchers compared repertoires between peripheral blood samples and tumor or nodule tissue samples.

The library was prepared using PCR. The instrument was an Illumina HiSeq 4000. High-throughput sequencing was used to profile the CDR3 region of the TCR beta-chain in every patient. The authors' pipeline ran thus. The researchers built a classifier to tell apart papillary thyroid cancer patients with distant metastasis, based on CDR3 differences among clinicopathological groups. The Shannon index was used to assess repertoire diversity, and the Morisita-Horn index was used to assess tumor-blood repertoire similarity. TCRdb passed the public sequencing reads through fastp at Q25 and MiXCR, retaining productive beta sequences. Clone size and V and J calls follow TCRdb, not the original study. This sample is represented by approximately 86,000 clones; approximately 12% of them were singletons. The ten top clones hold around 8.8% of the sample. Points on this clone: Its antigen has not been determined. It may be a read error: a sequence one base away is much more abundant.

Here is what the overall study found, with its caveats: In both blood and tumor samples, malignant tumors were reported to have significantly higher TCR beta diversity than benign nodules.

Before undergoing thyroid surgery, none of the patients had been given any kind of treatment. Using T-cell receptor beta sequencing, the researchers looked back retrospectively at clinical samples from patients, gathered between about 2012 and 2019. The sample consisted of tumor tissue. The TCR comes from a female donor with papillary thyroid cancer or a benign thyroid nodule (not recorded which). Some clones in this sample may be carry-over from other donors' samples.

The sequence in DNA is TGTGCCAGTAATAGAGGGCGGGAGGAACGGGAGACCCAGTACTTC. Its translation reads: CASNRGREERETQYF. The chain is assembled from TRBV19 and TRBJ2-5, with TRBD2 matching 8 junction bases. The germline V gene (reference sequence) provides CDR1 LNHDA and CDR2 SQIVND. V is cut back by 7 bases and J by 5 bases, with 12 bases in the junction unmatched. From the cysteine through the phenylalanine, the CDR3 covers 15 amino acids. Of all the DNA, just the CDR3 is kept, 45 bases in frame from base 1.